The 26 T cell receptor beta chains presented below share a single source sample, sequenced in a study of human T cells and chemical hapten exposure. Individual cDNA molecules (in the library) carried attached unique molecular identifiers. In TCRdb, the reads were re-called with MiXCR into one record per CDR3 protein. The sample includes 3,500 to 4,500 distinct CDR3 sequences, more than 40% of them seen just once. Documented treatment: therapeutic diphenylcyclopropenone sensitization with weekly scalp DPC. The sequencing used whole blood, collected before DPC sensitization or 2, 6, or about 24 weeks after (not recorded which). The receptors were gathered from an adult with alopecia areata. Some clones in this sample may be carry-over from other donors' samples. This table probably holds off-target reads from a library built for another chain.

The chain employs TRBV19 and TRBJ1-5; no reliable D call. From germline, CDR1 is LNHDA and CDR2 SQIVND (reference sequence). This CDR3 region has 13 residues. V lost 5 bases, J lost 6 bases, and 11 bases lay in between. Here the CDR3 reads CASSSQFSQPQHF. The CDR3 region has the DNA TGTGCCAGTAGTTCGCAGTTTAGTCAGCCCCAGCATTTT.

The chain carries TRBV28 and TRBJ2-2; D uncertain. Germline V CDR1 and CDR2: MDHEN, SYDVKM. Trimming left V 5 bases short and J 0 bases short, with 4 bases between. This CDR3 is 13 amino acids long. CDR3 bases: TGTGCCAGCAGTGACCCGAACACCGGGGAGCTGTTTTTT. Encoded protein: CASSDPNTGELFF. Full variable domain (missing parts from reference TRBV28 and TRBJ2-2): DVKVTQSSRYLVKRTGEKVFLECVQDMDHENMFWYRQDPGLGLRLIYFSYDVKMKEKGDIPEGYSVSREKKERFSLILESASTNQTSMYLCASSDPNTGELFFGEGSRLTVL.

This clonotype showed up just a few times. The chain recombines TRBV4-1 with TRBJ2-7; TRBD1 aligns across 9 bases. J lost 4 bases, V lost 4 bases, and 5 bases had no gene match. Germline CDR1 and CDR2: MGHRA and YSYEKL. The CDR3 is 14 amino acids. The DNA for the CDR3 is TGCGCCAGCAGCCTGTCGGGACAGGGATACGAGCAGTACTTC. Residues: CASSLSGQGYEQYF.

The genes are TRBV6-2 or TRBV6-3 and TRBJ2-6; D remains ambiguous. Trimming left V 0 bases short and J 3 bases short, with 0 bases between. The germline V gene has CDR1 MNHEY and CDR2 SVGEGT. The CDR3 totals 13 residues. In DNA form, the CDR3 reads TGTGCCAGCAGTTACTCTGGGGCCAACGTCCTGACTTTC. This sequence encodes CASSYSGANVLTF.

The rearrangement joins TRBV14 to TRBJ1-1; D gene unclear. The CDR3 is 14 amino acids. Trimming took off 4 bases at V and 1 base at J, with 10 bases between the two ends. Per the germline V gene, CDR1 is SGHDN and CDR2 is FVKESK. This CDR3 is CASSRAGPNTEAFF. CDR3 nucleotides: TGTGCCAGCAGCCGGGCCGGCCCGAACACTGAAGCTTTCTTT.

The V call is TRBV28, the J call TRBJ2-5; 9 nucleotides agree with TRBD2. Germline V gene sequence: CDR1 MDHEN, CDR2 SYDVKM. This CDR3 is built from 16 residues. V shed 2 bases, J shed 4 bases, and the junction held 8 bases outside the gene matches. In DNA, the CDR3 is TGTGCCAGCAGTTTAATCCGGCGGGGGGGCCCAGAGACCCAGTACTTC. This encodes CASSLIRRGGPETQYF.

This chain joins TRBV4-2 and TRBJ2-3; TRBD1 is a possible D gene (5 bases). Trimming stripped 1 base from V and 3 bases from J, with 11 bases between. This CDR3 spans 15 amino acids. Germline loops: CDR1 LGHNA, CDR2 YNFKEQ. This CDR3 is CASSQGVGQTDTQYF. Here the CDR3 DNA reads TGTGCCAGCAGCCAAGGGGTGGGGCAAACAGATACGCAGTATTTT.

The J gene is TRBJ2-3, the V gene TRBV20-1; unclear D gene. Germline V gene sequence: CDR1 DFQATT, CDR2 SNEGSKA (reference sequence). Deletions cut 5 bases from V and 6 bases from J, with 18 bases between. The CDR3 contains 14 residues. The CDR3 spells CSARAGGSSDTQYF. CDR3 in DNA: TGCAGTGCTCGCGCCGGTGGCTCCTCCGATACGCAGTATTTT.

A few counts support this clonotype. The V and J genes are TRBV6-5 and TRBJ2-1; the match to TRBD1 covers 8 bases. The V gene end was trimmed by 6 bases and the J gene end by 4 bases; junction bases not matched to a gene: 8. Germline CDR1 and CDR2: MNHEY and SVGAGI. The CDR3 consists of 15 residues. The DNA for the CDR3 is TGTGCCAGCAGCCACGGACAGGGCAGGTACAATGAGCAGTTCTTC. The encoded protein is CASSHGQGRYNEQFF.

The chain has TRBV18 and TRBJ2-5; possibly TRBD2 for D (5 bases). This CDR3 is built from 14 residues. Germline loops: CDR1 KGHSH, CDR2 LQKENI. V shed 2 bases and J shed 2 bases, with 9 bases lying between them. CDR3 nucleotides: TGTGCCAGCTCACCAGCGGGCGCTCAAGAGACCCAGTACTTC. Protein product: CASSPAGAQETQYF.

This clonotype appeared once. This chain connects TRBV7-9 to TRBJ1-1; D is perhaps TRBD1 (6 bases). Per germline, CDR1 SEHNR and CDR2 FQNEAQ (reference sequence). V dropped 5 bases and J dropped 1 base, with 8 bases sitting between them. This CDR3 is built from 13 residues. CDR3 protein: CASSAQGNTEAFF. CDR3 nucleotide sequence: TGTGCCAGCAGCGCACAGGGGAACACTGAAGCTTTCTTT.

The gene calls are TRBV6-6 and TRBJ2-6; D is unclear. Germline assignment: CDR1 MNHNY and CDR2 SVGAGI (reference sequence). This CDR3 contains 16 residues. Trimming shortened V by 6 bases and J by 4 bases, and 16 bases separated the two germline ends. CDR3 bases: TGTGCCAGCAGCCCCGGGCCTACAGACGGGGCCAACGTCCTGACTTTC. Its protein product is CASSPGPTDGANVLTF.

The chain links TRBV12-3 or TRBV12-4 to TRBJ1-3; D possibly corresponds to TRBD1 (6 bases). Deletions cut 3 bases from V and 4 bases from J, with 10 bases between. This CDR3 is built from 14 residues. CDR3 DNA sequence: TGTGCCAGCAGTTTTGGGACATCGGGAAACACCATATATTTT. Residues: CASSFGTSGNTIYF.

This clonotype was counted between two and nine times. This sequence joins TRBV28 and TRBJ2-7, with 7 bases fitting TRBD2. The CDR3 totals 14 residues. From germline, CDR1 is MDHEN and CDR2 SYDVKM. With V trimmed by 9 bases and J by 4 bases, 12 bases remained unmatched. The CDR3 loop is CASRMVGGRYEQYF. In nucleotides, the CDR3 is TGTGCCAGTCGAATGGTCGGGGGGAGGTACGAGCAGTACTTC.

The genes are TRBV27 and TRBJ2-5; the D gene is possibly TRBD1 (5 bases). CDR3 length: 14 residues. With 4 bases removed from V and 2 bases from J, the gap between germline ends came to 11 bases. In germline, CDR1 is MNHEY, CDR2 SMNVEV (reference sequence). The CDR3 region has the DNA TGTGCCAGCAGTTCCTTCGGACATCAAGAGACCCAGTACTTC. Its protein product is CASSSFGHQETQYF.

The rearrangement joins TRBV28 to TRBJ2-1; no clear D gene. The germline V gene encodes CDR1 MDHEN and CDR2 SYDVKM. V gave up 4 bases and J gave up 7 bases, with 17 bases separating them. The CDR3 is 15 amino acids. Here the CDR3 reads CASSSVWITDNEQFF. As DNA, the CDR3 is TGTGCCAGCAGTTCCGTTTGGATTACGGATAATGAGCAGTTCTTC.

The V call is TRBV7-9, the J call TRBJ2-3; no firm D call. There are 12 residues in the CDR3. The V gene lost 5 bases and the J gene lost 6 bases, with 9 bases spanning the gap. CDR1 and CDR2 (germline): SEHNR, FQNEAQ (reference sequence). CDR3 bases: TGTGCCAGCAGCCCGGCTGGGGATACGCAGTATTTT. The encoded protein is CASSPAGDTQYF.

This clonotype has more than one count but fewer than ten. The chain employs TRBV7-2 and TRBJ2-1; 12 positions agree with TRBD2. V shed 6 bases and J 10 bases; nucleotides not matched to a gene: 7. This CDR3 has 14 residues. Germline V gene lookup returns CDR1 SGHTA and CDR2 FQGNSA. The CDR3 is CASSPRLAGEEQFF. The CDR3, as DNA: TGTGCCAGCAGTCCCCGACTAGCGGGAGAAGAGCAGTTCTTC.

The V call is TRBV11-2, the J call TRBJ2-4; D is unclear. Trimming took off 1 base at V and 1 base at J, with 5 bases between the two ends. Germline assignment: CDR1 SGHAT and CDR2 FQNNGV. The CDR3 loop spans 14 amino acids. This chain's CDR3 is CASSLVRAKNIQYF. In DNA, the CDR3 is TGTGCCAGCAGCTTAGTGCGGGCCAAAAACATTCAGTACTTC.

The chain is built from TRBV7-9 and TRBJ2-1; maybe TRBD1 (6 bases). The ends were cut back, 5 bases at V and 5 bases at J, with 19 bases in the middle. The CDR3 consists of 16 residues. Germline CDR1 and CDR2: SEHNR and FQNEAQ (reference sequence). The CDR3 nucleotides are TGTGCCAGCAGCCGAAACCGGGACACCCTAGACAATGAGCAGTTCTTC. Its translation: CASSRNRDTLDNEQFF.

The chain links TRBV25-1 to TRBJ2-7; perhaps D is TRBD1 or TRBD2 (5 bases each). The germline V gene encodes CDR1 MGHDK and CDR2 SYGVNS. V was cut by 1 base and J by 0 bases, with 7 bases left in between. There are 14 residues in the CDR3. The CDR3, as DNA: TGTGCCAGCAGTGAATCAGGGAGCTCCTACGAGCAGTACTTC. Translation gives CASSESGSSYEQYF.

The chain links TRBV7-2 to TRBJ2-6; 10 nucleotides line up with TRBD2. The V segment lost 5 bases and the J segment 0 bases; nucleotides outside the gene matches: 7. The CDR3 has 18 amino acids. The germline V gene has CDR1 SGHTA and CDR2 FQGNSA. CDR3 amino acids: CASSETSGFPSGANVLTF. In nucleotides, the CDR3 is TGTGCCAGCAGCGAGACTAGCGGGTTTCCCTCTGGGGCCAACGTCCTGACTTTC.

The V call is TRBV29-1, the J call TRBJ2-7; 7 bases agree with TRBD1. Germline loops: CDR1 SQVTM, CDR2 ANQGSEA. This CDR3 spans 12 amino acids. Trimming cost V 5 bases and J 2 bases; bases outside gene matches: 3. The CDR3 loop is CSVRDRAYEQYF. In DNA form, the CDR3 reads TGCAGCGTTCGTGACAGGGCCTACGAGCAGTACTTC.

The CDR3 nucleotides are TGTGCCAGCAGTGCGATGTTACAAGGTGTCCAGCCCCAGCATTTT. Translating it yields CASSAMLQGVQPQHF. The V gene is TRBV12-3 or TRBV12-4, the J gene TRBJ1-5; D ambiguous. V lost 5 bases and J 7 bases, leaving 18 bases between the germline ends. This CDR3 is built from 15 residues.

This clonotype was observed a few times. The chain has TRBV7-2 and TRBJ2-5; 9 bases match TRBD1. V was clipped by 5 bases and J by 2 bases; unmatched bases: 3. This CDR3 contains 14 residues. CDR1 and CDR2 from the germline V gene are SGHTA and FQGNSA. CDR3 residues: CASSRGTGQETQYF. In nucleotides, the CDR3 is TGTGCCAGCAGCCGGGGGACAGGGCAAGAGACCCAGTACTTC.

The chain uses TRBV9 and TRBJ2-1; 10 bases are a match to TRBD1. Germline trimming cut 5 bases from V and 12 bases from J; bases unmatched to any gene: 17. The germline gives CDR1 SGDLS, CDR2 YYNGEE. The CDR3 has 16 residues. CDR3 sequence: CASSYGRTGGNSRQFF. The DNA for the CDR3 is TGTGCCAGCAGTTACGGGAGGACAGGGGGGAATAGTAGGCAGTTCTTC.